This T cell receptor (beta chain) is from a study of T cells in Graves' hyperthyroidism and ophthalmopathy. The source material, RNA transcripts, was used to amplify TCR beta CDR3 regions. TCR CDR3 underwent first-round RT-PCR with the HTBI primer set. TCRdb re-called the multiplex PCR reads with MiXCR, one entry per CDR3 protein. The sample yields around 520,000 distinct CDR3 sequences, less than 25% seen once. Ten or more counts support this clonotype. Its antigen is as yet unknown. CDR3 length equals 14 residues. Germline V CDR1 and CDR2: DFQATT, SNEGSKA (reference sequence). Overall study results and limits: The model's output predicted ophthalmopathy at a median of 6.5 months prior to onset.

The sequence was collected from a woman in her thirties with Graves' ophthalmopathy. Sequencing was carried out using blood. The V call is TRBV20-1, the J call TRBJ2-7; 14 bases are shared with TRBD2. CDR3 coding DNA: TGCAGCGGACTAGCGGGGGGATTAACCTACGAGCAGTACTTC. This gives the protein CSGLAGGLTYEQYF.